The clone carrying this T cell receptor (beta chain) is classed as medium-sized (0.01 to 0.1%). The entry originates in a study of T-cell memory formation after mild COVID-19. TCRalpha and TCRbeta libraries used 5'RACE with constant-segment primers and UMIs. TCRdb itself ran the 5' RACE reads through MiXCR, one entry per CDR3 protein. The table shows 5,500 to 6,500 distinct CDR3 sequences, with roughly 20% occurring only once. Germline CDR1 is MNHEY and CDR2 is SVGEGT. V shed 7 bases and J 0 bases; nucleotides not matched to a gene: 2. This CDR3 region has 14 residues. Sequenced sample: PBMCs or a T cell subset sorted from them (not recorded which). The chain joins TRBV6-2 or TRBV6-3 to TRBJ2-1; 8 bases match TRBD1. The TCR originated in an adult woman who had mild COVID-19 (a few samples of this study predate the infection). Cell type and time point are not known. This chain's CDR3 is CASNTGGSYNEQFF. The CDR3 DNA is TGTGCCAGCAATACAGGGGGCTCCTACAATGAGCAGTTCTTC.